The following is a TCR beta chain sequence with its context. Its antigen is as yet unknown. The data were taken from a study of post-analysis software for immune sequencing data. The wider study: The courses of disease that were included comprised relapsing-remitting, secondary progressive and progressive-relapsing multiple sclerosis.

TCR beta cDNA libraries included unique molecular identifiers. T cells, about 0.9 to 11 million of them, yielded approximately 500,000 cDNA molecules. TCRdb itself ran the PCR reads through MiXCR, one entry per CDR3 protein. The sample has 750,000 to 950,000 distinct CDR3 sequences, about half seen once. Study outcomes and limitations: Controls had lower frequencies than patients of about 5 TRBV segments, which included TRBV5-6, TRBV5-1 and TRBV20-1. With F measure, samples from one preparation batch clustered together strongly. Among multiple sclerosis patients, normalized Chao1 diversity was significantly below that of controls.

Germline V gene lookup returns CDR1 DFQATT and CDR2 SNEGSKA (reference sequence). This CDR3 has 16 amino acids. V shed 3 bases, J shed 2 bases, and the junction held 12 bases outside the gene matches. The sequencing sample was made of blood. The chain links TRBV20-1 to TRBJ2-7, with 8 bases identical to TRBD1. The clonotype originates from a girl under 18 with multiple sclerosis. CDR3 region: CSARIGTGLVPYEQYF. DNA for the CDR3: TGCAGTGCTAGGATTGGGACAGGATTGGTTCCCTACGAGCAGTACTTC.